The 24 T cell receptor beta chains listed next were all sequenced from one sample in a study of shared clonotypes between healthy human individuals (dated by TCRdb to 2018 to 2020). Library preparation employed the immunoSEQ multiplex PCR assay. The clones in this table, taken by TCRdb from immuneACCESS, are in-frame only. Not every clone is retained; where verified, under half of the shortfall comes from an unresolved V gene, and the cause of the rest is unknown. This sample holds some 2.3 million clones; roughly 93% were observed only once. Jointly, the top ten make up 0.35% to 0.5% of the sample. Specimen: naive CD4+ T cells from PBMCs. This sample's cell subset or site label indicates: CD45RA+ positively selected. The receptor source for this set is a young man in good health. Some clones in this sample may be carry-over from other donors' samples.

The chain couples TRBV19 to TRBJ1-5, with D tentatively TRBD1 (6 bases). Trimming pared 7 bases from V and 2 bases from J, leaving 9 bases between. Per the germline V gene, CDR1 is LNHDA and CDR2 is SQIVND (reference sequence). The CDR3 is 13 residues long. CDR3 DNA sequence: TGTGCCAGTACCAGACAGGGCAATCAGCCCCAGCATTTT. Its translation: CASTRQGNQPQHF.

The rearrangement links TRBV6-6 to TRBJ2-2; no firm D call. CDR1 and CDR2 (germline): MNHNY, SVGAGI (reference sequence). V was cut by 5 bases and J by 0 bases, with 10 bases left in between. The CDR3 spans 15 residues. The CDR3 is CASSTRVANTGELFF. CDR3 nucleotide sequence: TGTGCCAGCAGTACCCGGGTTGCGAACACCGGGGAGCTGTTTTTT.

The V call is TRBV5-1, the J call TRBJ2-4; TRBD1 agrees at 7 bases. Germline CDR1 reads SGHRS; CDR2 reads YFSETQ. V shed 4 bases and J 1 base; nucleotides not matched to a gene: 8. The CDR3 covers 16 residues. CDR3 sequence reads: CASSPDRATAKNIQYF. The CDR3 DNA reads as TGCGCCAGCAGCCCCGACAGGGCTACCGCCAAAAACATTCAGTACTTC.

This rearrangement joins TRBV10-3 to TRBJ1-4; TRBD1 might be the D (6 bases). Trimming pared 3 bases from V and 7 bases from J, leaving 9 bases between. The length of the CDR3 is 13 residues. Germline CDR1 ENHRY, CDR2 SYGVKD. CDR3: CAISDRGTEKLFF. The CDR3 DNA sequence: TGTGCCATCAGTGACAGGGGCACTGAAAAACTGTTTTTT.

CDR3 amino acids: CASSSLPGQRRNTIYF. In DNA, the CDR3 is TGTGCCAGCAGCTCTTTACCGGGACAAAGAAGAAACACCATATATTTT. This chain uses TRBV11-2 with TRBJ1-3; D perhaps matches TRBD1 (6 bases). Trimming pared 4 bases from V and 5 bases from J, leaving 18 bases between. Germline V gives CDR1 SGHAT, CDR2 FQNNGV. The CDR3 loop spans 16 amino acids.

The rearrangement uses TRBV2 and TRBJ1-6, with no clear D. CDR1 is SNHLY and CDR2 is FYNNEI in the germline V gene. V was pared by 2 bases and J by 5 bases, with 7 bases between. The CDR3 is 14 residues long. CDR3 in DNA: TGTGCCAGCAGTGAACACCAAAATAATTCACCCCTCCACTTT. Protein product: CASSEHQNNSPLHF.

The gene calls are TRBV9 and TRBJ2-3; the match to TRBD2 covers 10 bases. The CDR3 consists of 15 residues. Germline V CDR1 and CDR2: SGDLS, YYNGEE. V lost 3 bases and J lost 5; bases outside the gene matches: 6. Here the CDR3 DNA reads TGTGCCAGCAGCGCGCTAGCGGGAGACGGAGATACGCAGTATTTT. Amino acids: CASSALAGDGDTQYF.

The chain is built from TRBV7-6 and TRBJ2-3; tentative D call: TRBD2 (6 bases). Germline values: CDR1 SGHVS, CDR2 FNYEAQ. V lost 5 bases, J lost 3 bases, and 21 bases lay in between. The CDR3 runs to 17 residues. In DNA, the CDR3 is TGTGCCAGCAGCCCATTTGGGGGGATCGTCCGAACAGATACGCAGTATTTT. Its protein product is CASSPFGGIVRTDTQYF. Supplemented by reference TRBV7-6 and TRBJ2-3, the full variable domain reads GAGVSQSPRYKVTKRGQDVALRCDPISGHVSLYWYRQALGQGPEFLTYFNYEAQQDKSGLPNDRFSAERPEGSISTLTIQRTEQRDSAMYRCASSPFGGIVRTDTQYFGPGTRLTVL.

V and J are TRBV7-2 and TRBJ2-7; 8 bases fit TRBD1. Germline V gene lookup returns CDR1 SGHTA and CDR2 FQGNSA. The CDR3 spans 14 residues. The V segment lost 4 bases and the J segment 2 bases; nucleotides outside the gene matches: 4. The DNA for the CDR3 is TGTGCCAGCAGCTCTGGCAGGGGGCCCTACGAGCAGTACTTC. As protein: CASSSGRGPYEQYF.

The V call is TRBV30, the J call TRBJ2-7, with D uncertain. Germline V gene sequence: CDR1 GTSNPN, CDR2 SVGIG (reference sequence). Trimming took off 0 bases at V and 0 bases at J, with 9 bases between the two ends. This CDR3 comprises 14 residues. The CDR3 reads CAWSVPVLSYEQYF. The CDR3 DNA reads TGTGCCTGGAGTGTACCCGTACTCTCCTACGAGCAGTACTTC.

The rearrangement uses TRBV28 and TRBJ1-1; maybe TRBD1 (5 bases). This CDR3 spans 13 amino acids. Trimming cost V 2 bases and J 11 bases, with 15 bases left between them. Germline V gene data show CDR1 as MDHEN and CDR2 as SYDVKM. The CDR3 protein is CASSLGAVGSAFF. Here the CDR3 DNA reads TGTGCCAGCAGTTTAGGGGCGGTTGGGTCGGCTTTCTTT.

The rearrangement joins TRBV5-6 to TRBJ1-1; D ambiguous. The CDR3 covers 19 residues. Trimming removed 0 bases at V and 1 base at J, with 22 bases between. Per the germline V gene, CDR1 is SGHDT and CDR2 is YYEEEE. The CDR3 DNA reads TGTGCCAGCAGCTTGGGCCTTTCGAATTACAGCTACAGGAACACTGAAGCTTTCTTT. Protein sequence: CASSLGLSNYSYRNTEAFF. The entire variable domain, with the rest obtained from reference TRBV5-6 and TRBJ1-1, is as follows: DAGVTQSPTHLIKTRGQQVTLRCSPKSGHDTVSWYQQALGQGPQFIFQYYEEEERQRGNFPDRFSGHQFPNYSSELNVNALLLGDSALYLCASSLGLSNYSYRNTEAFFGQGTRLTVV.

The chain combines TRBV5-1 with TRBJ2-7; 8 nucleotides agree with TRBD1. CDR3 length: 15 amino acids. The J segment lost 5 bases and the V segment lost 4 bases, leaving 11 bases of the junction unmatched. Germline V lookup: CDR1 SGHRS, CDR2 YFSETQ. CDR3 DNA sequence: TGCGCCAGCAGCAGACAACGGACAGGGTTGGACGAGCAGTACTTC. This codes for CASSRQRTGLDEQYF.

J is TRBJ2-7 and V is TRBV7-8; 8 bases are a match to TRBD2. Germline V lookup: CDR1 SGHVS, CDR2 FQNEAQ. The CDR3 has 16 amino acids. V gave up 5 bases and J gave up 2 bases; unmatched junction bases: 11. The CDR3 loop reads CASSPAGGRITYEQYF. The CDR3 coding sequence is TGTGCCAGCAGCCCGGCGGGGGGACGTATAACCTACGAGCAGTACTTC.

The rearrangement joins TRBV5-6 to TRBJ1-1; D is unclear. This CDR3 comprises 17 residues. V lost 0 bases and J lost 1, with 16 bases in between. Germline V gene data show CDR1 as SGHDT and CDR2 as YYEEEE. CDR3 protein: CASSLAGIVQPNTEAFF. The CDR3 DNA reads as TGTGCCAGCAGCTTGGCGGGAATCGTACAACCGAACACTGAAGCTTTCTTT.

The genes are TRBV28 and TRBJ2-2; 16 nucleotides agree with TRBD2. The CDR3 has 19 residues. CDR1 and CDR2 from the germline V gene are MDHEN and SYDVKM. V was pared by 3 bases and J by 4 bases, with 8 bases of the junction left unmatched. The CDR3 here is CASSFPGTSGRAGTGELFF. CDR3 nucleotides: TGTGCCAGCAGTTTCCCCGGGACTAGCGGGAGGGCCGGCACCGGGGAGCTGTTTTTT.

There are a few counts of this clone. The sample carries other DNA sequences with the same CDR3. The chain carries TRBV28 and TRBJ2-2; possible D gene TRBD1, 6 bases. V gave up 6 bases and J gave up 1 base, with 9 bases separating them. Germline CDR1 is MDHEN and CDR2 is SYDVKM. This CDR3 has 14 amino acids. CDR3 DNA: TGTGCCAGCAGGACGGGACAGAACACCGGGGAGCTGTTTTTT. This gives the protein CASRTGQNTGELFF.

This sequence joins TRBV7-2 and TRBJ2-2; possibly TRBD1 or TRBD2 for D (5 bases each). Trimming took 2 bases from V and 4 from J, leaving 8 bases between them. The CDR3 is 14 residues long. From germline, CDR1 is SGHTA and CDR2 FQGNSA. CDR3: CASSLLGVTGELFF. CDR3 DNA sequence: TGTGCCAGCAGCTTACTGGGGGTCACCGGGGAGCTGTTTTTT.

V is TRBV6-1 and J is TRBJ1-2, with 7 bases that match TRBD1. This CDR3 spans 16 amino acids. V lost 0 bases, J lost 3 bases, and 7 bases stayed unmatched. Germline loops: CDR1 MNHNS, CDR2 SASEGT. CDR3 residues: CASSEATDREYYGYTF. In DNA, the CDR3 is TGTGCCAGCAGTGAAGCGACCGACAGGGAGTACTATGGCTACACCTTC.

This chain uses TRBV19 with TRBJ1-5; D uncertain. Looked up from germline, CDR1 is LNHDA and CDR2 is SQIVND (reference sequence). The V end lost 2 bases, the J end lost 4 bases, and 18 bases lay between the germline ends. This CDR3 has 17 amino acids. The CDR3 nucleotides read TGTGCCAGTAGTATAAGGTTCCGACAAGCTCTAAATCAGCCCCAGCATTTT. Amino acids: CASSIRFRQALNQPQHF.

This clone has a single count. The rearrangement links TRBV7-8 to TRBJ1-5, with 8 bases identical to TRBD1. The CDR3 has 17 amino acids. V was pared by 4 bases and J by 6 bases, with 14 bases of the junction left unmatched. The V gene's germline CDR1 is SGHVS and CDR2 FQNEAQ. The CDR3 coding sequence is TGTGCCAGCAGCTCCCGGGACAGGTTTGATCTTGCTCAGCCCCAGCATTTT. It specifies CASSSRDRFDLAQPQHF. Full variable domain (remainder filled in from reference TRBV7-8 and TRBJ1-5): GAGVSQSPRYKVAKRGQDVALRCDPISGHVSLFWYQQALGQGPEFLTYFQNEAQLDKSGLPSDRFFAERPEGSVSTLKIQRTQQEDSAVYLCASSSRDRFDLAQPQHFGDGTRLSIL.

V usage is TRBV7-9 and J usage is TRBJ2-5; 11 bases agree with TRBD2. J gave up 2 bases and V 3 bases, and 2 bases lay outside the gene matches. Germline lookup yields CDR1 SEHNR and CDR2 FQNEAQ (reference sequence). The CDR3 is made up of 15 amino acids. CDR3 in amino acids: CASSFLAGGQETQYF. In DNA, the CDR3 is TGTGCCAGCAGCTTTTTAGCGGGAGGGCAAGAGACCCAGTACTTC.

V usage is TRBV28 and J usage is TRBJ1-5; tentative D call: TRBD1 (6 bases). Between the trimmed V and J ends, which lost 6 bases and 7 bases, there was a span of 16 bases. Germline lookup yields CDR1 MDHEN and CDR2 SYDVKM. This CDR3 is 14 amino acids long. DNA for the CDR3: TGTGCCAGCAGGGAAGGGGGACCTGGACAGCCCCAGCATTTT. This sequence encodes CASREGGPGQPQHF.

The chain has TRBV5-4 and TRBJ2-5, with D tentatively TRBD1 or TRBD2 (5 bases each). The J call may be incorrect, as the DNA end agrees better with TRBJ2-7. The CDR3 runs to 15 residues. Per the germline V gene, CDR1 is SGHNT and CDR2 is YYREEE (reference sequence). CDR3 region: CASSLVGTLRSEQYF. CDR3 DNA: TGTGCCAGCAGCTTGGTCGGGACCCTTAGGTCCGAGCAGTACTTC.